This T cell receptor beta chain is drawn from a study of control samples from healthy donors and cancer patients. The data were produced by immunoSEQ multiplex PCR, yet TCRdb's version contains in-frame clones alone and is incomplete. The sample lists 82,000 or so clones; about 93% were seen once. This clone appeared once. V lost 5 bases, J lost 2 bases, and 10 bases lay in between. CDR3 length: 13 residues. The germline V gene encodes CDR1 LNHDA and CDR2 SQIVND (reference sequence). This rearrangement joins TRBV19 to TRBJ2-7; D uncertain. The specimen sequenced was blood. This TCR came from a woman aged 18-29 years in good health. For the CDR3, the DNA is TGTGCCAGTAGTCCCAGTTCGGCCTACGAGCAGTACTTC. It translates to CASSPSSAYEQYF. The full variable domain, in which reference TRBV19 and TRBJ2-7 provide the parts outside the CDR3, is DGGITQSPKYLFRKEGQNVTLSCEQNLNHDAMYWYRQDPGQGLRLIYYSQIVNDFQKGDIAEGYSVSREKKESFPLTVTSAQKNPTAFYLCASSPSSAYEQYFGPGTRLTVT.